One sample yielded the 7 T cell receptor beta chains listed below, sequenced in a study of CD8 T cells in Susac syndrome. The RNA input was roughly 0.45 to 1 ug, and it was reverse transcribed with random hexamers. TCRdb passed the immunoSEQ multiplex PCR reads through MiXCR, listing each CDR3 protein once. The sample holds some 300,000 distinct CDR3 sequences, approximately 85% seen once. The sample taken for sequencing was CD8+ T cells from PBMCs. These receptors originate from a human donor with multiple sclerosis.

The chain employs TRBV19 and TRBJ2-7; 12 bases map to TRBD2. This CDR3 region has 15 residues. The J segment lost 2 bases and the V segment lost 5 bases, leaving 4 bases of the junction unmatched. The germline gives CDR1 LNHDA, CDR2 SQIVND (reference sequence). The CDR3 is CASSHGLAGPYEQYF. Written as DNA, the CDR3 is TGTGCCAGTAGTCACGGACTAGCGGGACCCTACGAGCAGTACTTC.

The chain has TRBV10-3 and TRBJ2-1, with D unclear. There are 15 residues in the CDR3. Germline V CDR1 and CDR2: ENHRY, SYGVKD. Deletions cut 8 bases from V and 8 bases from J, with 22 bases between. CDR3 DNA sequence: TGTGCCATCGGCCCTAGTGTTATAGGTCCCGATGAGCAGTTCTTC. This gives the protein CAIGPSVIGPDEQFF.

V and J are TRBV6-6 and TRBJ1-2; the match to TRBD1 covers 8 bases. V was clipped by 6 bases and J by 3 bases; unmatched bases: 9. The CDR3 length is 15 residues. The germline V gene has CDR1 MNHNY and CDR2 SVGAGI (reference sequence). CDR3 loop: CASSPGQGGDYGYTF. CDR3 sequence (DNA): TGTGCCAGCAGCCCCGGACAGGGAGGGGACTATGGCTACACCTTC.

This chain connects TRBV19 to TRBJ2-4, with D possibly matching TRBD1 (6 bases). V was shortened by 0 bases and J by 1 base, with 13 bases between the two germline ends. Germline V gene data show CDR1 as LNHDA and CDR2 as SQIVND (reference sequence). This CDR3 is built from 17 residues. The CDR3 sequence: CASSIDWGPGAKNIQYF. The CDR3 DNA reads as TGTGCCAGTAGTATAGACTGGGGGCCAGGGGCCAAAAACATTCAGTACTTC.

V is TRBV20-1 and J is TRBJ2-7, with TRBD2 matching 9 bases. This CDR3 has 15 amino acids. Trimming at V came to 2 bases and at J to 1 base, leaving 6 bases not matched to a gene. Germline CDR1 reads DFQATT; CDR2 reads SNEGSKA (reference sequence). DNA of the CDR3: TGCAGTGCTAGACCGCGGACTAGCGATTCCTACGAGCAGTACTTC. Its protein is CSARPRTSDSYEQYF.

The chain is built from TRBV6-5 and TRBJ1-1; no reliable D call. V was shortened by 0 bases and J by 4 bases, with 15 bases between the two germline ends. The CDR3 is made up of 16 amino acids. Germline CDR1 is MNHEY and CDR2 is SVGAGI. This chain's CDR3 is CASSYSSREVATEAFF. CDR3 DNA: TGTGCCAGCAGTTACTCTTCAAGGGAGGTTGCCACTGAAGCTTTCTTT.

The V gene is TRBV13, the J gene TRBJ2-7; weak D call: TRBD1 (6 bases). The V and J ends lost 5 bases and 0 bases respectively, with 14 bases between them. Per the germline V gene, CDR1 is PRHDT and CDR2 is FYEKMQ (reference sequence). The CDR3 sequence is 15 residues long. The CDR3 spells CASSPADRSSYEQYF. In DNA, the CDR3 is TGTGCCAGCAGCCCCGCGGACAGAAGCTCCTACGAGCAGTACTTC.